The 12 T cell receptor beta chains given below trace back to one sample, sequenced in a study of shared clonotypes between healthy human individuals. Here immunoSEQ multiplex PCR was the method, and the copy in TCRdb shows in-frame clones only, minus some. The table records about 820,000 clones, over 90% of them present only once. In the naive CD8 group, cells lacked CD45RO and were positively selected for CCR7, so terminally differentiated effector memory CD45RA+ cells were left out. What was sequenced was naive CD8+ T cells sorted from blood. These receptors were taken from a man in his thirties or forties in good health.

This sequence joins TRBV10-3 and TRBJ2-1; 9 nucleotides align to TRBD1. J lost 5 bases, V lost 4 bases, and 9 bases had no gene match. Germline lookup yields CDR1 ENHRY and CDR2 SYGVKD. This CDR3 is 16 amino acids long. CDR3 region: CAISGPGTGHDNEQFF. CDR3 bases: TGTGCCATCAGTGGACCCGGGACAGGGCACGACAATGAGCAGTTCTTC.

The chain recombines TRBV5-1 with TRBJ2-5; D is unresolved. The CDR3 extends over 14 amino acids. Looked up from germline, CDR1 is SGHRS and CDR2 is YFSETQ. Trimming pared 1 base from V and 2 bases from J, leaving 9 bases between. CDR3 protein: CASSLTEVQETQYF. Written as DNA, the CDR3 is TGCGCCAGCAGCTTGACAGAAGTACAAGAGACCCAGTACTTC.

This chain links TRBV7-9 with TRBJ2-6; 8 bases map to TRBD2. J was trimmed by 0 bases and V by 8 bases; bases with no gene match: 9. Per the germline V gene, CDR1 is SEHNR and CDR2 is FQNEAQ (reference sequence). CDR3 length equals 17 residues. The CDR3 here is CASPETSANSGANVLTF. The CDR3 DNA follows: TGTGCCAGCCCCGAGACTAGCGCTAACTCTGGGGCCAACGTCCTGACTTTC.

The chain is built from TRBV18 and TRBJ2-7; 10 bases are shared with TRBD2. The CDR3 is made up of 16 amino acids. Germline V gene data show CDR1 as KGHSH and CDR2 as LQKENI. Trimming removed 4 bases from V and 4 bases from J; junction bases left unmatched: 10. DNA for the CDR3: TGTGCCAGCTCACAAAGGTCTACTAGCGGGGTATACGAGCAGTACTTC. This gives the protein CASSQRSTSGVYEQYF.

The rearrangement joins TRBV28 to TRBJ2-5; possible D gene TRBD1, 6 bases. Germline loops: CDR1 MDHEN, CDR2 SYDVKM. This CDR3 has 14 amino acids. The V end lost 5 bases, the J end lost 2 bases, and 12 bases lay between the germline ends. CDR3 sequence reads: CASSIRQVQETQYF. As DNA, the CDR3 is TGTGCCAGCAGTATCCGACAGGTTCAAGAGACCCAGTACTTC.

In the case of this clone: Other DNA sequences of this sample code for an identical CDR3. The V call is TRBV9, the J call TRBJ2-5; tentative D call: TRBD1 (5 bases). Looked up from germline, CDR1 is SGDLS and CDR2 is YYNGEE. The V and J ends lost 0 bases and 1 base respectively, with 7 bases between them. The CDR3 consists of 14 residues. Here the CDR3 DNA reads TGTGCCAGCAGCGTAGAAGGGGCCCAAGAGACCCAGTACTTC. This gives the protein CASSVEGAQETQYF.

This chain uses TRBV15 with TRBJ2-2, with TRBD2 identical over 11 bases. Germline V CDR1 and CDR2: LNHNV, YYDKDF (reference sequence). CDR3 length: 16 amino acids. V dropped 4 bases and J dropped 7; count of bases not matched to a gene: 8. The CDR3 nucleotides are TGTGCCACCAGCACAGAGACTAGCGGGGCGGGCGGGGAGCTGTTTTTT. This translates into CATSTETSGAGGELFF. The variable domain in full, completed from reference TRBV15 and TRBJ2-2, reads DAMVIQNPRYQVTQFGKPVTLSCSQTLNHNVMYWYQQKSSQAPKLLFHYYDKDFNNEADTPDNFQSRRPNTSFCFLDIRSPGLGDTAMYLCATSTETSGAGGELFFGEGSRLTVL.

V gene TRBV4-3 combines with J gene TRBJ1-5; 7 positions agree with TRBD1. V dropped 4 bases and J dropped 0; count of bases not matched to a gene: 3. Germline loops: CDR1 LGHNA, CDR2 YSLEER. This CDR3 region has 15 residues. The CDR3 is CASSPGTDSNQPQHF. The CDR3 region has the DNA TGCGCCAGCAGCCCCGGGACAGATAGCAATCAGCCCCAGCATTTT.

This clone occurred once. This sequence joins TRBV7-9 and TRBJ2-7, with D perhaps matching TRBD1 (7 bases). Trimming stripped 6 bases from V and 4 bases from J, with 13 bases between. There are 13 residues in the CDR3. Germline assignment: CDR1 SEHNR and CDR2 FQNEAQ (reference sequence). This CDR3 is CASSSPGGYEQYF. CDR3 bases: TGTGCCAGCAGTTCCCCAGGGGGGTACGAGCAGTACTTC.

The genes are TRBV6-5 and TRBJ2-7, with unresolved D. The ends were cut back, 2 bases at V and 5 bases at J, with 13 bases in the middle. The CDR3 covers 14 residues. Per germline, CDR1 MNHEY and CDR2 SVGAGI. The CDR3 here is CASSYLETVDEQYF. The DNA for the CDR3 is TGTGCCAGCAGTTACCTGGAAACGGTGGACGAGCAGTACTTC.

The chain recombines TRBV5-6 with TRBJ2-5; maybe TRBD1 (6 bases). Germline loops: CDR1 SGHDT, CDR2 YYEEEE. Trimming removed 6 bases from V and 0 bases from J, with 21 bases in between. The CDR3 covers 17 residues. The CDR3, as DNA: TGTGCCAGCATGGAAAGACAGGATCCTTTCCACCAAGAGACCCAGTACTTC. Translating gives CASMERQDPFHQETQYF.

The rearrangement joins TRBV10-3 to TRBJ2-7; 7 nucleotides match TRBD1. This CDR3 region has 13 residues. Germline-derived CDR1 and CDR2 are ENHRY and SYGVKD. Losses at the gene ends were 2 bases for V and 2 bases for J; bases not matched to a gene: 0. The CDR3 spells CAISEDRAYEQYF. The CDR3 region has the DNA TGTGCCATCAGTGAGGACAGGGCCTACGAGCAGTACTTC.